Listed below are T cell receptor beta chains from one sample, sequenced in a study of Tregs in tolerant kidney transplant recipients. TCRdb's table, derived via immunoSEQ multiplex PCR, lists solely in-frame clones and lacks some. The sample comprises some 55,000 clones, about 86% of which are singletons, and around 5.2% rests with the top ten. Sample: CD4+ T cells from blood. Receptors were obtained from a human donor in good health. The CDR3 runs from the conserved cysteine through the conserved F or W. A D gene is named only where the DNA matches it firmly. Part of the rows lack a size; the others show once, few, many or a class for expanded clones.

clone_size | j_call | v_call | d_call | cdr3_aa | cdr3_nt
. | TRBJ1-2 | TRBV29-1 | TRBD1 | CSAGQAYGYTF | TGCAGCGCCGGACAGGCCTATGGCTACACCTTC
once | TRBJ1-4 | TRBV5-5 | . | CASSSGLINEKLFF | TGTGCCAGCAGCTCGGGACTGATCAATGAAAAACTGTTTTTT
. | TRBJ2-5 | TRBV11-2 | TRBD1 | CASSLGDRYQETQYF | TGTGCCAGCAGCTTAGGGGACAGGTACCAAGAGACCCAGTACTTC
. | TRBJ2-1 | TRBV7-9 | TRBD2 | CASSPRTSGGAIHEQFF | TGTGCCAGCAGCCCGAGGACTAGCGGGGGGGCCATCCATGAGCAGTTCTTC
. | TRBJ1-1 | TRBV5-1 | TRBD1 | CASSWTGQGDTEAFF | TGCGCCAGCAGCTGGACCGGACAGGGGGACACTGAAGCTTTCTTT
. | TRBJ2-3 | TRBV6-1 | . | CASSLPAVSTDTQYF | TGTGCCAGCTCCCTCCCGGCGGTTAGCACAGATACGCAGTATTTT
. | TRBJ1-2 | TRBV2 | TRBD1 | CASSEPPDRGLDGYTF | TGTGCCAGCAGTGAACCCCCGGACAGGGGGCTGGATGGCTACACCTTC
. | TRBJ2-4 | TRBV5-4 | . | CASSLLFLRAAKNIQYF | TGTGCCAGCAGCTTGTTATTTCTGAGGGCGGCCAAAAACATTCAGTACTTC
. | TRBJ2-3 | TRBV19 | . | CASSIGFSTDTQYF | TGTGCCAGTAGTATTGGGTTTAGCACAGATACGCAGTATTTT
. | TRBJ2-1 | TRBV5-4 | . | CAWWGPSSYNEQFF | TGTGCCTGGTGGGGGCCCAGCTCCTACAATGAGCAGTTCTTC
few | TRBJ1-6 | TRBV5-1 | TRBD1 | CASSLEQGASSPLHF | TGCGCCAGCAGCTTGGAACAGGGGGCAAGTTCACCCCTCCACTTT
. | TRBJ2-2 | TRBV4-3 | TRBD2 | CASSHTTSVSGELFF | TGCGCCAGCAGCCATACAACTAGCGTAAGCGGGGAGCTGTTTTTT
. | TRBJ1-1 | TRBV20-1 | . | CSATRDRAFF | TGCAGTGCCACCCGGGACCGAGCTTTCTTT
. | TRBJ2-7 | TRBV11-2 | . | CASSRYHGQNAYEQYF | TGTGCCAGCAGCCGATACCACGGACAGAACGCCTACGAGCAGTACTTC
. | TRBJ2-4 | TRBV7-2 | TRBD2 | CASSLEGGGLAKNIQYF | TGTGCCAGCAGCTTAGAGGGCGGGGGACTAGCCAAAAACATTCAGTACTTC
. | TRBJ1-2 | TRBV7-5 | . | CARSKDRPGYTF | TGTGCCAGAAGCAAAGACAGGCCTGGCTACACCTTC
. | TRBJ1-4 | TRBV6-5 | . | CASSYSVRRVGEKLFF | TGTGCCAGCAGTTACTCCGTCCGCAGGGTGGGTGAAAAACTGTTTTTT